The entry below describes one T cell receptor (beta chain). The study drew the donors from its approximately 110-subject validation cohort, separate from the approximately 670-subject first cohort. The table came from immunoSEQ multiplex PCR; TCRdb's copy has only in-frame clones and leaves some out. The sample shows about 150,000 clones, roughly 90% of them seen only once. This record comes from a study of cytomegalovirus exposure and HLA in healthy donors. V lost 4 bases and J 3 bases, leaving 9 bases between the germline ends. CDR3 length equals 13 residues. In germline, CDR1 is GTSNPN, CDR2 SVGIG (reference sequence).

This sequence joins TRBV30 and TRBJ1-4, with D hard to call. This receptor was taken from a young man in good health and CMV-seropositive. Sequenced material: PBMCs. The CDR3 coding sequence is TGTGCCTGGACGAGCCAGGCTAATGAAAAACTGTTTTTT. Protein: CAWTSQANEKLFF.